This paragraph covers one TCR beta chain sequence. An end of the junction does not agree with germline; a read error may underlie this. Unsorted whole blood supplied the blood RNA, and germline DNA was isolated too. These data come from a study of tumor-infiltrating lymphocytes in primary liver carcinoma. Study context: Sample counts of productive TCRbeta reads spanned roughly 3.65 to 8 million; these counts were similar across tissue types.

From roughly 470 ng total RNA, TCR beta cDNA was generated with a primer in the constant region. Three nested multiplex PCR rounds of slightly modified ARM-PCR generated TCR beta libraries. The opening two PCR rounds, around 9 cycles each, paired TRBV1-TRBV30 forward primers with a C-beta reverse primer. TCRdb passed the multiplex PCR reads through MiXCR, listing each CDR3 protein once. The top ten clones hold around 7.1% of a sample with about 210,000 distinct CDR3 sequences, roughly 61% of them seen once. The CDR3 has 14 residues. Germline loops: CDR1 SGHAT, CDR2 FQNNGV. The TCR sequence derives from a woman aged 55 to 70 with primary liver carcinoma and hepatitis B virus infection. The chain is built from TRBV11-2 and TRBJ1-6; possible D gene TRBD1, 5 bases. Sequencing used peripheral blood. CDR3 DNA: TGTGCCAGCAGCTTTAGCAGGGATACTTCACCCTTCCACTTT. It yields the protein CASSFSRDTSPFHF.